This TCR beta chain comes out of a study of cytomegalovirus exposure and HLA in healthy donors. The PCR used 60 Vbeta and 13 Jbeta primers. The protocol was immunoSEQ multiplex PCR, while the TCRdb copy is restricted to in-frame clones and leaves out a portion. The sample has around 210,000 clones; 78% are singletons. Study results and caveats: Association of approximately 16,000 TCR beta sequences with HLA alleles was found at 0.05 false discovery rate in a later analysis. Later analysis found that TCR beta chains associated with HLA were more clonally expanded than other, equally common chains. Highly shared sequence variants in one cluster were likely a sequencing artifact.

The germline CDR1 and CDR2 sequences are LNHDA and SQIVND (reference sequence). The CDR3 is made up of 15 amino acids. V lost 3 bases, J lost 0 bases, and 8 bases lay in between. With respect to this clone: Its target is unknown.

The donors (healthy individuals) were bone marrow donors. This receptor was taken from a boy between 10 and 17 years old in good health and CMV-seronegative. Input material: PBMCs. The V gene is TRBV19, the J gene TRBJ2-2, with unresolved D. Here the CDR3 reads CASSMGRANTGELFF. Here the CDR3 DNA reads TGTGCCAGTAGTATGGGCAGAGCGAACACCGGGGAGCTGTTTTTT.